This TCR beta chain emerged from a study of human T cells and chemical hapten exposure. Study as a whole: Patients were given diphenylcyclopropenone on the scalp weekly across the roughly 25-week study. Mostly female, the patients presented with alopecia areata, totalis or universalis.

Time point here: pre-sensitization, week 0. Noted treatment: therapeutic diphenylcyclopropenone sensitization with weekly scalp DPC. This clonotype turned up a few times. This CDR3 has 14 residues. Per the germline V gene, CDR1 is DFQATT and CDR2 is SNEGSKA (reference sequence). Trimming cost V 3 bases and J 5 bases; bases outside gene matches: 7. One entry per CDR3 protein results from TCRdb running MiXCR on the RACE reads. This table has about 260,000 distinct CDR3 sequences, approximately 8.6% appearing once. The sequences come from whole blood, collected in connection with sensitization to the hapten diphenylcyclopropenone (DPC). The chain has TRBV20-1 and TRBJ2-5; 9 bases are a match to TRBD2. The TCR sequence derives from a woman in her 40s with alopecia areata. Some clones in this sample may be carry-over from other donors' samples. The CDR3: CSASTLAGHETQYF. The CDR3 region has the DNA TGCAGTGCTAGTACTCTAGCGGGACACGAGACCCAGTACTTC.